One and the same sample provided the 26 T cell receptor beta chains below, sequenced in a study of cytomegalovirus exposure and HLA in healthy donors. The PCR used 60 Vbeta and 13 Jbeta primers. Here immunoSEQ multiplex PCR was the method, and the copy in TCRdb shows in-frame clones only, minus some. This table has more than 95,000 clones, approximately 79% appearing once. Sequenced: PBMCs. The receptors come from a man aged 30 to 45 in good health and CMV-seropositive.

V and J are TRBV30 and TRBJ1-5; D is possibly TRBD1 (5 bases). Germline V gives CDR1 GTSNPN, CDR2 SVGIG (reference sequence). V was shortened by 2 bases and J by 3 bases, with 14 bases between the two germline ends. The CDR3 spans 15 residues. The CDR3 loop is CAWSKGIQPNQPQHF. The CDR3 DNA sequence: TGTGCCTGGAGTAAGGGGATCCAACCCAATCAGCCCCAGCATTTT.

CDR3: CASSQPKTGIQYF. CDR3 coding DNA: TGCGCCAGCAGTCAACCGAAGACAGGGATCCAGTACTTC. J is TRBJ2-5 and V is TRBV23-1, with TRBD1 matching 7 bases. TRBV23-1 qualifies as an ORF whose function is uncertain. This CDR3 is 13 amino acids long. The J segment lost 10 bases and the V segment lost 2 bases, leaving 7 bases of the junction unmatched.

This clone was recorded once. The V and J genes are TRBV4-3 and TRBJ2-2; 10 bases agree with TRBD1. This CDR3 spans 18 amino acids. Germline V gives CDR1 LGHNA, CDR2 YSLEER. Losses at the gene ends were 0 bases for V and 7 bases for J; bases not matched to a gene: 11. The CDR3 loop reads CASSQERLLGQGNGELFF. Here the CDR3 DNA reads TGCGCCAGCAGCCAAGAAAGGCTCTTGGGACAGGGGAACGGGGAGCTGTTTTTT.

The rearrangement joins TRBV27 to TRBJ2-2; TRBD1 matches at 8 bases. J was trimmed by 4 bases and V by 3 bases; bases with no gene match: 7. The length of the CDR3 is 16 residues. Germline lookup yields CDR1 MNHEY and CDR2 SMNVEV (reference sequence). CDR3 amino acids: CASSFQTGGGTGELFF. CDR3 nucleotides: TGTGCCAGCAGTTTCCAAACAGGGGGAGGCACCGGGGAGCTGTTTTTT.

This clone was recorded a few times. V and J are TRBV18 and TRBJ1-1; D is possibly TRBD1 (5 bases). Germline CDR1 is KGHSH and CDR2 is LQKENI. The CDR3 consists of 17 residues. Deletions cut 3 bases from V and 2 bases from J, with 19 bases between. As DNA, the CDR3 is TGTGCCAGCTCACCGGCCGGGCAGGGCGGAGCAAACACTGAAGCTTTCTTT. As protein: CASSPAGQGGANTEAFF.

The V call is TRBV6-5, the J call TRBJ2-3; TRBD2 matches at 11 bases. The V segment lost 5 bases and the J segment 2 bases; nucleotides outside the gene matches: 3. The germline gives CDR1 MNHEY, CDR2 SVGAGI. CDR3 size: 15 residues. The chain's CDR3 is CASSPGLAVTDTQYF. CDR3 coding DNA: TGTGCCAGCAGTCCGGGACTAGCGGTCACAGATACGCAGTATTTT.

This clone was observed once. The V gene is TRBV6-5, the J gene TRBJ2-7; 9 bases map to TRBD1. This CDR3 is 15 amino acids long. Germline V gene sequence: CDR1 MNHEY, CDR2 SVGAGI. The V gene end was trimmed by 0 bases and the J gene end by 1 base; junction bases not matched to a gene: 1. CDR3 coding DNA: TGTGCCAGCAGTTACTCTGGGACAGGGTCCTACGAGCAGTACTTC. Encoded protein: CASSYSGTGSYEQYF.

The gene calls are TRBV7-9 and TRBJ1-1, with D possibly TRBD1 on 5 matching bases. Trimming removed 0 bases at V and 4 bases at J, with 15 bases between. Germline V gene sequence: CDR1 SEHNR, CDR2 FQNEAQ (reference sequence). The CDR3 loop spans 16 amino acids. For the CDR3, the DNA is TGTGCCAGCAGCTTAGCCTTAGGGCGGGGGGGCACTGAAGCTTTCTTT. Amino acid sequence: CASSLALGRGGTEAFF.

The CDR3 DNA reads TGTGCCATCACCGACTCCGACAGGGACGATGGCTACACCTTC. It translates to CAITDSDRDDGYTF. V usage is TRBV10-3 and J usage is TRBJ1-2, with 7 bases lining up with TRBD1. Germline V gene lookup returns CDR1 ENHRY and CDR2 SYGVKD. The CDR3 covers 14 residues. V dropped 7 bases and J dropped 6; count of bases not matched to a gene: 11.

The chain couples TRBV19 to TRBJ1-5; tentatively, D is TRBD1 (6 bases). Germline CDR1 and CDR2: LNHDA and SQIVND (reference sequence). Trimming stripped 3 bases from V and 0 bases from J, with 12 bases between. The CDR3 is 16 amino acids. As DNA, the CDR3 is TGTGCCAGTAGTATTCCTGGGACACCTAGCAATCAGCCCCAGCATTTT. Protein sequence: CASSIPGTPSNQPQHF. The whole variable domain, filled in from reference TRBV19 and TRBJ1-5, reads DGGITQSPKYLFRKEGQNVTLSCEQNLNHDAMYWYRQDPGQGLRLIYYSQIVNDFQKGDIAEGYSVSREKKESFPLTVTSAQKNPTAFYLCASSIPGTPSNQPQHFGDGTRLSIL.

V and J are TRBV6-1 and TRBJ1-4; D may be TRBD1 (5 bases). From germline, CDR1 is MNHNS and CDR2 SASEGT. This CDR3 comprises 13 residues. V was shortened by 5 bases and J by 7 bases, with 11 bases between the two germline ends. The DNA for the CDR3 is TGTGCCAGCAGTATAACAGGAGCTGAAAAACTGTTTTTT. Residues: CASSITGAEKLFF.

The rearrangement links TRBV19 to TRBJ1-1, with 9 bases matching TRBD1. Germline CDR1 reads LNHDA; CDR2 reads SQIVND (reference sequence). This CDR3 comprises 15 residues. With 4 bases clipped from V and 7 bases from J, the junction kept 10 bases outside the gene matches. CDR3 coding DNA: TGTGCCAGTAGTAACCACGACGGGACAGGGAGTGAAGCTTTCTTT. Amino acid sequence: CASSNHDGTGSEAFF.

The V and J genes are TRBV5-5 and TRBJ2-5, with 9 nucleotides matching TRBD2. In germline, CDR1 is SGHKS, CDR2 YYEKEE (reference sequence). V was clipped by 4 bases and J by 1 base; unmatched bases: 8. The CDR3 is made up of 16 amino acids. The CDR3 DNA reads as TGTGCCAGCAGCCCGGAGGGCGGGAGGGTCCAAGAGACCCAGTACTTC. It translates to CASSPEGGRVQETQYF.

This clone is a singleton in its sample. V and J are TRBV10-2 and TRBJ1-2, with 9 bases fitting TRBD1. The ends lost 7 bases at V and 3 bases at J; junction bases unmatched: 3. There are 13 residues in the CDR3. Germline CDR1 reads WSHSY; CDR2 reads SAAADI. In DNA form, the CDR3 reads TGCGCCAGCACTAGACAGGGGGACTATGGCTACACCTTC. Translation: CASTRQGDYGYTF.

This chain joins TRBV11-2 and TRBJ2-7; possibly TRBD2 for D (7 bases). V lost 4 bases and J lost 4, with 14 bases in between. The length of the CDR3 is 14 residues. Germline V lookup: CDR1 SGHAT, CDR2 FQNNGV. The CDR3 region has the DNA TGTGCCAGCAGCTCCCCGCGGGGGCCATACGAGCAGTACTTC. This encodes CASSSPRGPYEQYF.

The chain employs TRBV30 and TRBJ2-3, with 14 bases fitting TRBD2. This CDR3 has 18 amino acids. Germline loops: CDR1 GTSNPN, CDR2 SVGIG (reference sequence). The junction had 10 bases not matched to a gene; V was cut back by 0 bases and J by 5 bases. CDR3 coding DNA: TGTGCCTGGAGTGTCCGGACTAGCGGGGGGCCACGGGGAGATACGCAGTATTTT. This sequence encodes CAWSVRTSGGPRGDTQYF. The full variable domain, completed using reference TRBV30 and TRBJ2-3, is SQTIHQWPATLVQPVGSPLSLECTVEGTSNPNLYWYRQAAGRGLQLLFYSVGIGQISSEVPQNLSASRPQDRQFILSSKKLLLSDSGFYLCAWSVRTSGGPRGDTQYFGPGTRLTVL.

Here the CDR3 DNA reads TGTGCGAGCTCCGGGACAGGGGCCTCCTACGAGCAGTACTTC. It is translated as CASSGTGASYEQYF. The chain links TRBV2 to TRBJ2-7; 10 bases are a match to TRBD1. The CDR3 consists of 14 residues. Per germline, CDR1 SNHLY and CDR2 FYNNEI.

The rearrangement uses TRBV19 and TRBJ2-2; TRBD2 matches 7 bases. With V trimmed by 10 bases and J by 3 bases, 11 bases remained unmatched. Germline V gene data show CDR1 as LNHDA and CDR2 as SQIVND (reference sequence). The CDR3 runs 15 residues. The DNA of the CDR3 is TGTGCCACCAAGTGGGGAGGGGATTACACCGGGGAGCTGTTTTTT. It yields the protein CATKWGGDYTGELFF.

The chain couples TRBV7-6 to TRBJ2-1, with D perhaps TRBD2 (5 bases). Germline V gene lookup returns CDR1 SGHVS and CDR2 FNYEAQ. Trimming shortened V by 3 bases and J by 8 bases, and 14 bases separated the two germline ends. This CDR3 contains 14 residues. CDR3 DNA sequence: TGTGCCAGCAGCTTTCCGGCTAGCTCCGATGAGCAGTTCTTC. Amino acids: CASSFPASSDEQFF. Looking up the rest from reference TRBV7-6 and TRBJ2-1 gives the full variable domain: GAGVSQSPRYKVTKRGQDVALRCDPISGHVSLYWYRQALGQGPEFLTYFNYEAQQDKSGLPNDRFSAERPEGSISTLTIQRTEQRDSAMYRCASSFPASSDEQFFGPGTRLTVL.

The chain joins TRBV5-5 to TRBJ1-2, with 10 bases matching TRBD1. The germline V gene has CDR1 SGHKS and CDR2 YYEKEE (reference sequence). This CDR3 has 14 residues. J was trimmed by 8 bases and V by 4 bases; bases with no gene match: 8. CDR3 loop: CASSAGQGEGGYTF. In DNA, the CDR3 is TGTGCCAGCAGCGCAGGACAGGGGGAGGGGGGCTACACCTTC.

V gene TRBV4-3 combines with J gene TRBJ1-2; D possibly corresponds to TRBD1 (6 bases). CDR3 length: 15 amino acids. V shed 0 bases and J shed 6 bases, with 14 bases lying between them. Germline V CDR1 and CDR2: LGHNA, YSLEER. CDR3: CASSQEVGQGNGYTF. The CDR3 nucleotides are TGCGCCAGCAGCCAAGAGGTAGGGCAGGGGAATGGCTACACCTTC.

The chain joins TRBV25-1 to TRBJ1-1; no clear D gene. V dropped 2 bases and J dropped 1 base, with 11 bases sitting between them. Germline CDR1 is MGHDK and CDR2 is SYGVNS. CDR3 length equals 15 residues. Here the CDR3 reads CASSEPSRPNTEAFF. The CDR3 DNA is TGTGCCAGCAGTGAACCCTCGCGCCCGAACACTGAAGCTTTCTTT.

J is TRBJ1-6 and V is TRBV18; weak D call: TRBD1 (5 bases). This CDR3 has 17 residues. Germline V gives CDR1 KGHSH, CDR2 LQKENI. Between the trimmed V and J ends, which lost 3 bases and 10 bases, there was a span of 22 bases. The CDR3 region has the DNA TGTGCCAGCTCACCGCGGGACGGCGAACCAAGTCGGTCACCCCTCCACTTT. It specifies CASSPRDGEPSRSPLHF.

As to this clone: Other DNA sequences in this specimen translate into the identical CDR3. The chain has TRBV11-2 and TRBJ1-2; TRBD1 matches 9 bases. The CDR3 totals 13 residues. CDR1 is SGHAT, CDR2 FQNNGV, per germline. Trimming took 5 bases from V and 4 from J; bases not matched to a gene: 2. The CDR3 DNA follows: TGTGCCAGCAGCCCGGGACAGGGCTATGGCTACACCTTC. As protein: CASSPGQGYGYTF. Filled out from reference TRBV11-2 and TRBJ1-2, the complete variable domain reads EAGVAQSPRYKIIEKRQSVAFWCNPISGHATLYWYQQILGQGPKLLIQFQNNGVVDDSQLPKDRFSAERLKGVDSTLKIQPAKLEDSAVYLCASSPGQGYGYTFGSGTRLTVV.

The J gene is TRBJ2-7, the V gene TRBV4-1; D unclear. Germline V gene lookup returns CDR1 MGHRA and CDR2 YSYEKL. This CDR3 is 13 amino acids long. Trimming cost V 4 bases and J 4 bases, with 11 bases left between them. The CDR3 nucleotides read TGCGCCAGCAGCCCTATTCCCGTATACGAGCAGTACTTC. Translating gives CASSPIPVYEQYF.

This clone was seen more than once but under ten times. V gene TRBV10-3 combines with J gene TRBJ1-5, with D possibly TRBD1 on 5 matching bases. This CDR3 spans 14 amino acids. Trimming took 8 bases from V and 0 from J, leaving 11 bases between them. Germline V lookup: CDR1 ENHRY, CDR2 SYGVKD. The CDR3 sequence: CAIGQGGSNQPQHF. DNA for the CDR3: TGTGCCATCGGTCAGGGAGGTAGCAATCAGCCCCAGCATTTT.